One and the same sample provided the 3 T cell receptor beta chains below, sequenced in a study of early T cells in non-severe SARS-CoV-2 infection (dated by TCRdb to the early 2020s). The library came from 5' RACE. The reads were generated on a NextSeq 500. Using fastp trimming at Q25 and MiXCR clonotype assembly, TCRdb reanalyzed the public sequencing data and kept in-frame beta chains. Here each entry gathers all rows of one CDR3 protein and keeps the most common genes and DNA. The table for this sample lists approximately 70,000 distinct CDR3 sequences; around 12% of them were counted only once. The top ten clones comprise roughly 1.3% of the sample. Sample: whole blood. The receptors shown here come from an adult who was a healthcare worker with PCR-confirmed SARS-CoV-2 infection or an uninfected control (not recorded which).

This clonotype was seen repeatedly, ten times or more. The genes are TRBV11-2 and TRBJ2-5; 12 nucleotides line up with TRBD2. CDR1 is SGHAT and CDR2 is FQNNGV in the germline V gene. The CDR3 loop spans 18 amino acids. V dropped 0 bases and J dropped 6; count of bases not matched to a gene: 11. The CDR3 reads CASSLDKLTSGRRQTQYF. The CDR3 DNA follows: TGTGCCAGCAGCTTAGACAAACTTACTAGCGGGAGGAGGCAGACCCAGTACTTC.

The table lists this clonotype with many counts. This rearrangement joins TRBV19 to TRBJ1-5; D is unresolved. The germline V gene encodes CDR1 LNHDA and CDR2 SQIVND (reference sequence). CDR3 length: 13 amino acids. V was shortened by 10 bases and J by 4 bases, with 14 bases between the two germline ends. CDR3 protein: CATRVTQNQPQHF. The CDR3 coding sequence is TGTGCCACTAGGGTTACACAGAATCAGCCCCAGCATTTT. The full variable domain, its missing parts supplied by reference TRBV19 and TRBJ1-5, is DGGITQSPKYLFRKEGQNVTLSCEQNLNHDAMYWYRQDPGQGLRLIYYSQIVNDFQKGDIAEGYSVSREKKESFPLTVTSAQKNPTAFYLCATRVTQNQPQHFGDGTRLSIL.

This clonotype was picked up many times. The chain employs TRBV19 and TRBJ2-7; possibly TRBD1 for D (6 bases). Trimming cost V 5 bases and J 2 bases, with 13 bases left between them. CDR3 size: 14 residues. The germline V gene has CDR1 LNHDA and CDR2 SQIVND (reference sequence). CDR3 in DNA: TGTGCCAGTAGTCTCACAGGGCTGACCTACGAGCAGTACTTC. It is translated as CASSLTGLTYEQYF.